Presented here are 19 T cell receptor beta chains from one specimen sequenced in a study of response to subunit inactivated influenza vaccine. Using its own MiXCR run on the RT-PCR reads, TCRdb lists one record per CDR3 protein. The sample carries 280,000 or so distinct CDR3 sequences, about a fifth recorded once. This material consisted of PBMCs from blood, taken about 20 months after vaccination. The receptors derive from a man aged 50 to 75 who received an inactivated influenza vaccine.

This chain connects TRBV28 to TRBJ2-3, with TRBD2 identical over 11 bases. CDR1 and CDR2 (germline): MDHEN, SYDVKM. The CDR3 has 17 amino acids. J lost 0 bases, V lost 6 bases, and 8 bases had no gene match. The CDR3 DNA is TGTGCCAGCAGCCAAATAGCGGGAGGGCGGAGCACAGATACGCAGTATTTT. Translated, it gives CASSQIAGGRSTDTQYF.

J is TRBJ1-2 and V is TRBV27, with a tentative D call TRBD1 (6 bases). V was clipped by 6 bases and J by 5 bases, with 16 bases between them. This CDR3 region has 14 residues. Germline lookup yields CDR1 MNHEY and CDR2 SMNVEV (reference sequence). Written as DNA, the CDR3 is TGTGCCAGCAGCATAGGGGGGCTAGGGTATGGCTACACCTTC. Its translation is CASSIGGLGYGYTF.

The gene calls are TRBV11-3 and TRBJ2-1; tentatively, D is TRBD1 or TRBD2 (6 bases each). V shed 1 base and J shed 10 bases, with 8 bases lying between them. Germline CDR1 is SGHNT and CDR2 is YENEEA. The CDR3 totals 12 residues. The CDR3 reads CASSLGGTEQFF. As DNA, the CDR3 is TGTGCCAGCAGCTTAGGCGGGACAGAGCAGTTCTTC.

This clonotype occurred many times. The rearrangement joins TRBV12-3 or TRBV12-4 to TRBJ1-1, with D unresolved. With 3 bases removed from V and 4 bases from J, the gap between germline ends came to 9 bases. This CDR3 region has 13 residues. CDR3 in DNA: TGTGCCAGCAGTTTTTCCCGAAGCACTGAAGCTTTCTTT. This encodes CASSFSRSTEAFF.

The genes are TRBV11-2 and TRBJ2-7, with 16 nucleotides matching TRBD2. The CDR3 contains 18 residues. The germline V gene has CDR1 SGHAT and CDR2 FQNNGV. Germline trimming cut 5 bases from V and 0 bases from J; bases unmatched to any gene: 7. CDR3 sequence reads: CASSLGLAGGRSSYEQYF. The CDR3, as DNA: TGTGCCAGCAGCCTGGGACTAGCGGGAGGGCGGAGCTCCTACGAGCAGTACTTC.

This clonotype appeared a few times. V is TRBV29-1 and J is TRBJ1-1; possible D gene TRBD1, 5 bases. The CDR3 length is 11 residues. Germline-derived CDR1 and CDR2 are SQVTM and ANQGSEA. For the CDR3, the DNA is TGCATGTGGGGGTCGAACACTGAAGCTTTCTTT. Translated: CMWGSNTEAFF.

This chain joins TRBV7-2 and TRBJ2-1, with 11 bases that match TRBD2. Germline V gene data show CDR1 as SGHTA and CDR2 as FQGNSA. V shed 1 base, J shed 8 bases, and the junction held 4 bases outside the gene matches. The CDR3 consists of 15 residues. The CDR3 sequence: CASSLVSGGGHEQFF. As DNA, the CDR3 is TGTGCCAGCAGCTTAGTTAGCGGGGGGGGTCATGAGCAGTTCTTC.

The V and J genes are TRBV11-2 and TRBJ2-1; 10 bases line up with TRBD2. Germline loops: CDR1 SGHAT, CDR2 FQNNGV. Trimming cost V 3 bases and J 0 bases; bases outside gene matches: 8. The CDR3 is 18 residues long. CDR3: CASSFKLAGQSSYNEQFF. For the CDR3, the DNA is TGTGCCAGCAGCTTTAAACTAGCGGGACAAAGCTCCTACAATGAGCAGTTCTTC. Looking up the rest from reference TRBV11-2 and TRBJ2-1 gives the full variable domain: EAGVAQSPRYKIIEKRQSVAFWCNPISGHATLYWYQQILGQGPKLLIQFQNNGVVDDSQLPKDRFSAERLKGVDSTLKIQPAKLEDSAVYLCASSFKLAGQSSYNEQFFGPGTRLTVL.

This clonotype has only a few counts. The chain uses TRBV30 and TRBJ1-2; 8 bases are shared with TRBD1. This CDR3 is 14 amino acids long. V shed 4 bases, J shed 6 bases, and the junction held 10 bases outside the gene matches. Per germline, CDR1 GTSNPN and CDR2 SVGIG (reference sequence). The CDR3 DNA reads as TGTGCCTGGACTCTCCGGGACAGGATTCATGGCTACACCTTC. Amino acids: CAWTLRDRIHGYTF. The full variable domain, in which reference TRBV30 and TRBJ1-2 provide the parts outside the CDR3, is SQTIHQWPATLVQPVGSPLSLECTVEGTSNPNLYWYRQAAGRGLQLLFYSVGIGQISSEVPQNLSASRPQDRQFILSSKKLLLSDSGFYLCAWTLRDRIHGYTFGSGTRLTVV.

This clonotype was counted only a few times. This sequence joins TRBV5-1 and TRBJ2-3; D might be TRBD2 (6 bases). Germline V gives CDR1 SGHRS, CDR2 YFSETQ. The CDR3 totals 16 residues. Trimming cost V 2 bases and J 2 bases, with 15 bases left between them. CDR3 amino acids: CASSFGGLYDTDTQYF. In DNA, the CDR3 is TGCGCCAGCAGCTTTGGGGGACTTTATGACACAGATACGCAGTATTTT.

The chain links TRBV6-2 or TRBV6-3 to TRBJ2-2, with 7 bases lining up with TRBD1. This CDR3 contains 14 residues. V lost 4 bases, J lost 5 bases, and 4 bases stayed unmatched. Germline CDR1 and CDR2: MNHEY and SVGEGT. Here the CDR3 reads CASSSTGETGELFF. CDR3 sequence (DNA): TGTGCCAGCAGTTCCACAGGGGAGACCGGGGAGCTGTTTTTT.

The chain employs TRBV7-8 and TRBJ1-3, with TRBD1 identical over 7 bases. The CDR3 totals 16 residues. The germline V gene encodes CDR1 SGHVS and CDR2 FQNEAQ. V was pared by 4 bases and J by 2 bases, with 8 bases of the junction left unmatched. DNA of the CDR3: TGTGCCAGCAGCTCGTACGACAGGGTAACTGGAAACACCATATATTTT. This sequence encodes CASSSYDRVTGNTIYF.

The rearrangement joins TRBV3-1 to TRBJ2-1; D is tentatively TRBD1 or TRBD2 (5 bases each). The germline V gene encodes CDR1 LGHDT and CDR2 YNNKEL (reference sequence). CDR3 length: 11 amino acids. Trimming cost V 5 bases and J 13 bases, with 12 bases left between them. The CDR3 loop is CASSFRDLQFF. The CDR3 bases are TGTGCCAGCAGCTTTCGGGACCTTCAGTTCTTC.

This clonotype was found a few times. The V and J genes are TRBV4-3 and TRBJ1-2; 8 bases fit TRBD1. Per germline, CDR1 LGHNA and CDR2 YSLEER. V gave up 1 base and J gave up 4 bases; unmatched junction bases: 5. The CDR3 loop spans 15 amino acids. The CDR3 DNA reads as TGCGCCAGCAGCCAAGGCAGGGGGCGCCCCTATGGCTACACCTTC. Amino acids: CASSQGRGRPYGYTF.

The CDR3 sequence is CASSDSNRGLSGANVLTF. The CDR3 bases are TGTGCCAGCAGTGACTCGAACAGGGGCTTGTCTGGGGCCAACGTCCTGACTTTC. This chain links TRBV6-4 with TRBJ2-6, with 7 bases fitting TRBD1. CDR1 MRHNA and CDR2 SNTAGT come from the germline V gene. V was pared by 0 bases and J by 1 base, with 6 bases of the junction left unmatched. The CDR3 consists of 18 residues.

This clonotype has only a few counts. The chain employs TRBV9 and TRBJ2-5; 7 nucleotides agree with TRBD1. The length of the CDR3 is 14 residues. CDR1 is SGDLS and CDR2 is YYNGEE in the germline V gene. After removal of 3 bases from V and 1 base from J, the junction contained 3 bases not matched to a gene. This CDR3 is CASSAGTVQETQYF. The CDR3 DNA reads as TGTGCCAGCAGCGCAGGGACAGTCCAAGAGACCCAGTACTTC.

The DNA of the CDR3 is TGTGCCACCGAAAGGGACAGCATGAACACTGAAGCTTTCTTT. It specifies CATERDSMNTEAFF. This sequence joins TRBV2 and TRBJ1-1, with 7 bases matching TRBD1. The germline gives CDR1 SNHLY, CDR2 FYNNEI. V was clipped by 10 bases and J by 0 bases; unmatched bases: 8. The CDR3 totals 14 residues.

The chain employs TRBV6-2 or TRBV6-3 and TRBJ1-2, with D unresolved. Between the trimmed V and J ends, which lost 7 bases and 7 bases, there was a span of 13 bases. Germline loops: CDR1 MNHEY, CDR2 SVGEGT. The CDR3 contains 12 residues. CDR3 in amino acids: CASTHPASGYTF. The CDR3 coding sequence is TGTGCCAGCACCCATCCAGCCAGTGGCTACACCTTC.

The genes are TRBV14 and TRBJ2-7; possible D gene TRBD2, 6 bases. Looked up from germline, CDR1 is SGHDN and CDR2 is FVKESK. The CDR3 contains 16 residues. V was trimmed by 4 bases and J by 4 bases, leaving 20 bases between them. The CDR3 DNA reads TGTGCCAGCAGCCGGGCCGTCGCGGGGCGTTTGTACGAGCAGTACTTC. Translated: CASSRAVAGRLYEQYF.